Given below is one T cell receptor beta chain in context. The antigen is unknown. Other nucleotide sequences from this sample produce the same CDR3. The sample comes from a study of shared clonotypes between healthy human individuals. Naive CD8 cells lacked CD45RO and underwent positive selection for CCR7, leaving out terminally differentiated effector memory CD45RA+ cells. Only Caucasian adults living in Nashville, Tennessee served as donors. CDR1 and CDR2 (germline): MNHEY, SMNVEV (reference sequence). V dropped 6 bases and J dropped 0 bases, with 11 bases sitting between them. The CDR3 runs 14 residues. Method: immunoSEQ multiplex PCR; TCRdb's copy keeps in-frame clones and lacks some. The sample lists about 2.2 million clones, just over 90% seen once, with around 1.8% in the top ten. Overall study results and limits: Measured sharing among donors was expected to vary with sequencing depth.

The rearrangement uses TRBV27 and TRBJ1-1; no clear D. Sequencing was carried out using naive CD8+ T cells from PBMCs. The sequence came from a man younger than 35 in good health. Some clones in this sample may be carry-over from other donors' samples. CDR3 DNA sequence: TGTGCCAGCAGGCCCGGCGGAATGAACACTGAAGCTTTCTTT. Protein: CASRPGGMNTEAFF.